Following are 25 T cell receptor beta chains from one sample sequenced in a study of vaccination effects on CD4 cells after COVID-19. Some clones are missing from TCRdb's copy, which holds only in-frame ones; the method was immunoSEQ multiplex PCR. The table has fewer than 40,000 clones, about 65% seen once. Their antigen targets remain unknown. When around 10 days of culture had elapsed, CD4+ T cells were isolated. Sequencing used CD4+ T cells from PBMCs cultured without peptide, obtained before COVID-19 vaccination. These receptor sequences come from a human donor who received a COVID-19 vaccine.

The chain joins TRBV18 to TRBJ2-2; weak D call: TRBD1 (5 bases). The V end lost 6 bases, the J end lost 1 base, and 9 bases lay between the germline ends. Germline V gives CDR1 KGHSH, CDR2 LQKENI. The CDR3 spans 14 residues. In nucleotides, the CDR3 is TGTGCCAGCTCCCGTGGACAGAACACCGGGGAGCTGTTTTTT. Residues: CASSRGQNTGELFF.

This clone turned up a few times. CDR3 nucleotides: TGTGCCATCAGTGAAGGGGGACTCCCTGGCTACACCTTC. Translating gives CAISEGGLPGYTF. The chain employs TRBV10-3 and TRBJ1-2; a weak D match, TRBD1 (6 bases). The CDR3 sequence is 13 residues long. CDR1 is ENHRY, CDR2 SYGVKD, per germline. V lost 3 bases and J lost 7, with 12 bases in between.

About this clone: Just one base apart from a much larger clone, this may be a read error. The rearrangement joins TRBV11-2 to TRBJ2-7; D unclear. V lost 5 bases to trimming and J lost 0 bases, with 2 bases between them. This CDR3 has 11 residues. In germline, CDR1 is SGHAT, CDR2 FQNNGV. CDR3 in amino acids: CASSISYEQYF. In nucleotides, the CDR3 is TGTGCCAGCAGCATCTCCTACGAGCAGTACTTC.

The chain links TRBV7-6 to TRBJ1-2; a weak D match, TRBD1 (6 bases). V dropped 3 bases and J dropped 5 bases, with 19 bases sitting between them. Germline CDR1 and CDR2: SGHVS and FNYEAQ. CDR3 length: 16 residues. The CDR3 region is CASSLGLGGPGYGYTF. In DNA, the CDR3 is TGTGCCAGCAGCTTGGGGCTCGGGGGCCCTGGGTATGGCTACACCTTC.

The rearrangement uses TRBV4-2 and TRBJ2-7, with D perhaps TRBD2 (6 bases). Trimming removed 0 bases at V and 3 bases at J, with 12 bases between. Germline CDR1 and CDR2: LGHNA and YNFKEQ. This CDR3 has 15 residues. CDR3: CASSQDPQGGYEQYF. The CDR3 DNA sequence: TGTGCCAGCAGCCAAGATCCGCAGGGAGGCTACGAGCAGTACTTC.

V gene TRBV6-5 combines with J gene TRBJ2-3; D is unclear. V was cut by 7 bases and J by 3 bases, with 11 bases left in between. This CDR3 comprises 13 residues. Germline lookup yields CDR1 MNHEY and CDR2 SVGAGI. CDR3 residues: CASTSPGTDTQYF. The CDR3 coding sequence is TGTGCCAGCACCTCTCCCGGGACAGATACGCAGTATTTT.

This chain links TRBV21-1 with TRBJ1-6. TRBV21-1 is termed a pseudogene. This CDR3 has 13 residues. The CDR3 loop is CASLGGDRSPLHF. In DNA form, the CDR3 reads TGTGCCAGCTTAGGAGGGGATCGCTCACCCCTCCACTTT.

The V and J genes are TRBV7-2 and TRBJ2-3; D unresolved. The CDR3 is 16 amino acids. V lost 2 bases, J lost 0 bases, and 12 bases lay in between. Germline-derived CDR1 and CDR2 are SGHTA and FQGNSA. The CDR3 nucleotides read TGTGCCAGCAGCTTATTGGGCAAAACTAGCACAGATACGCAGTATTTT. This sequence encodes CASSLLGKTSTDTQYF.

The chain employs TRBV7-9 and TRBJ1-2; 9 bases line up with TRBD1. The CDR3 extends over 15 amino acids. Looked up from germline, CDR1 is SEHNR and CDR2 is FQNEAQ (reference sequence). J gave up 5 bases and V 7 bases, and 11 bases lay outside the gene matches. The CDR3 loop is CASKPTDRGGYGYTF. Here the CDR3 DNA reads TGTGCCAGCAAGCCCACGGACAGGGGCGGATATGGCTACACCTTC.

As for this clone: An end of the junction differs from the germline gene, which may be a read error. The chain combines TRBV10-3 with TRBJ2-1; D gene uncertain. The CDR3 is 13 amino acids. Germline CDR1 reads ENHRY; CDR2 reads SYGVKD. The CDR3 sequence: CAISPDTTLTHIF. The CDR3 DNA reads TGTGCCATCAGTCCTGACACGACCCTCACTCACATCTTC.

This chain's CDR3 is CASSLETRAGGVEQFF. The CDR3 DNA reads as TGTGCCAGCAGCTTAGAAACGCGTGCCGGGGGGGTGGAGCAGTTCTTC. The rearrangement joins TRBV7-2 to TRBJ2-1; 8 bases are a match to TRBD2. The trim removed 1 base at V and 10 bases at J, leaving 12 bases unmatched. There are 16 residues in the CDR3. Germline-derived CDR1 and CDR2 are SGHTA and FQGNSA.

This clone was detected only once. The chain has TRBV27 and TRBJ1-5, with TRBD1 matching 7 bases. Trimming took 3 bases from V and 1 from J; bases not matched to a gene: 12. This CDR3 has 18 amino acids. Per the germline V gene, CDR1 is MNHEY and CDR2 is SMNVEV (reference sequence). Here the CDR3 reads CASSFTGALSGSNQPQHF. CDR3 coding DNA: TGTGCCAGCAGTTTTACAGGGGCTTTATCCGGAAGCAATCAGCCCCAGCATTTT.

In its sample, this clone was seen once. V usage is TRBV10-3 and J usage is TRBJ1-4, with D perhaps matching TRBD1 (6 bases). With 10 bases removed from V and 5 bases from J, the gap between germline ends came to 17 bases. Germline CDR1 reads ENHRY; CDR2 reads SYGVKD. The CDR3 spans 14 residues. CDR3 protein: CATLGGRRNEKLFF. The CDR3 region has the DNA TGTGCCACCTTAGGGGGGAGGAGAAATGAAAAACTGTTTTTT.

The chain uses TRBV5-1 and TRBJ2-7; 7 nucleotides line up with TRBD1. CDR1 is SGHRS, CDR2 YFSETQ, per germline. V dropped 5 bases and J dropped 4; count of bases not matched to a gene: 9. This CDR3 comprises 14 residues. The CDR3 spells CASSPTGARYEQYF. The DNA for the CDR3 is TGCGCCAGCAGTCCAACAGGGGCAAGGTACGAGCAGTACTTC. Full variable domain (missing parts from reference TRBV5-1 and TRBJ2-7): KAGVTQTPRYLIKTRGQQVTLSCSPISGHRSVSWYQQTPGQGLQFLFEYFSETQRNKGNFPGRFSGRQFSNSRSEMNVSTLELGDSALYLCASSPTGARYEQYFGPGTRLTVT.

The chain combines TRBV18 with TRBJ2-5; 8 bases align to TRBD1. Germline V CDR1 and CDR2: KGHSH, LQKENI. The V segment lost 3 bases and the J segment 4 bases; nucleotides outside the gene matches: 7. The CDR3 is 15 amino acids. CDR3 coding DNA: TGTGCCAGCTCACCTGATCAGGGGGCGTTAGAGACCCAGTACTTC. Amino acids: CASSPDQGALETQYF.

The chain joins TRBV12-3 or TRBV12-4 to TRBJ1-1; TRBD1 might be the D (6 bases). The CDR3 spans 13 residues. V was clipped by 2 bases and J by 10 bases, with 14 bases between them. CDR3 amino acids: CASSLQQGLPAFF. The CDR3 DNA sequence: TGTGCCAGCAGTTTACAACAGGGCCTCCCAGCTTTCTTT.

A few counts support this clone. In the same sample, other DNA sequences code for this CDR3. The chain links TRBV5-1 to TRBJ1-4; D is perhaps TRBD1 (6 bases). Trimming removed 0 bases from V and 2 bases from J, with 11 bases in between. The CDR3 spans 16 residues. The germline CDR1 and CDR2 sequences are SGHRS and YFSETQ. CDR3 sequence: CASSLGNRATNEKLFF. The CDR3 coding sequence is TGCGCCAGCAGCTTGGGTAACAGGGCCACTAATGAAAAACTGTTTTTT.

CDR3 coding DNA: TGTGCCAGCAGCCCCACTAGCGGGGCTTCCCCCGGGGAGCTGTTTTTT. Amino acids: CASSPTSGASPGELFF. The chain has TRBV9 and TRBJ2-2, with TRBD2 matching over 10 bases. The CDR3 totals 16 residues. With V trimmed by 4 bases and J by 6 bases, 9 bases remained unmatched. The germline V gene encodes CDR1 SGDLS and CDR2 YYNGEE.

Here the CDR3 reads CASSLLAGGPLSYEQYF. The CDR3 DNA is TGTGCCAGCAGCCTACTAGCGGGAGGGCCTCTCTCCTACGAGCAGTACTTC. The chain is built from TRBV7-2 and TRBJ2-7; 13 nucleotides agree with TRBD2. CDR1 is SGHTA, CDR2 FQGNSA, per germline. CDR3 length: 17 residues. J gave up 0 bases and V 5 bases, and 7 bases lay outside the gene matches.

The chain couples TRBV14 to TRBJ2-3; a possible D gene is TRBD2 (7 bases). Germline V gives CDR1 SGHDN, CDR2 FVKESK. CDR3 size: 16 residues. Trimming stripped 2 bases from V and 5 bases from J, with 17 bases between. CDR3 region: CASSQSLGGAKDTQYF. The CDR3 bases are TGTGCCAGCAGCCAAAGTCTGGGGGGGGCAAAAGATACGCAGTATTTT.

The sample holds a few counts of this clone. The V and J genes are TRBV14 and TRBJ1-2; D unresolved. The CDR3 is 14 residues long. The V end lost 2 bases, the J end lost 7 bases, and 14 bases lay between the germline ends. CDR1 is SGHDN and CDR2 is FVKESK in the germline V gene. CDR3 coding DNA: TGTGCCAGCAGCCAAACAACGACCGGTGTTGGCTACACCTTC. This sequence encodes CASSQTTTGVGYTF.

This clone was counted only a few times. J is TRBJ1-1 and V is TRBV5-4; no clear D gene. The CDR3 has 16 residues. From germline, CDR1 is SGHNT and CDR2 YYREEE (reference sequence). V gave up 7 bases and J gave up 7 bases, with 26 bases separating them. CDR3 nucleotide sequence: TGTGCCAGCGCTATCGAGGGCACGCCGACGGAGGGTGAAGCTTTCTTT. Encoded protein: CASAIEGTPTEGEAFF. Full variable domain (rest looked up from reference TRBV5-4 and TRBJ1-1): ETGVTQSPTHLIKTRGQQVTLRCSSQSGHNTVSWYQQALGQGPQFIFQYYREEENGRGNFPPRFSGLQFPNYSSELNVNALELDDSALYLCASAIEGTPTEGEAFFGQGTRLTVV.

The genes are TRBV25-1 and TRBJ1-2; D remains ambiguous. Germline V gene lookup returns CDR1 MGHDK and CDR2 SYGVNS. The ends were cut back, 4 bases at V and 4 bases at J, with 7 bases in the middle. The CDR3 runs 12 residues. The DNA of the CDR3 is TGTGCCAGCAGTGGAGGACTCTATGGCTACACCTTC. Protein sequence: CASSGGLYGYTF.

This chain joins TRBV9 and TRBJ2-3, with 9 bases fitting TRBD2. The CDR3 extends over 16 amino acids. Germline CDR1 and CDR2: SGDLS and YYNGEE. The V and J ends lost 0 bases and 7 bases, in that order; junction bases with no gene match: 9. This CDR3 is CASSVGLAGQQNTQYF. Here the CDR3 DNA reads TGTGCCAGCAGCGTAGGGCTAGCGGGGCAACAAAATACGCAGTATTTT.

This clone was observed a few times. The V gene is TRBV5-4, the J gene TRBJ2-1; D gene uncertain. The length of the CDR3 is 13 residues. Germline CDR1 is SGHNT and CDR2 is YYREEE (reference sequence). V lost 4 bases and J lost 4, with 9 bases in between. DNA of the CDR3: TGTGCCAGCAGCCCTCAACAGTACAATGAGCAGTTCTTC. Translated: CASSPQQYNEQFF.